This T cell receptor (beta chain) was obtained from a study of blood T cell repertoires in COVID-19. Sequenced by immunoSEQ multiplex PCR; TCRdb stores in-frame clones only, minus some. The sample has around 300,000 clones; 65% to 90% are singletons. The trim removed 5 bases at V and 2 bases at J, leaving 3 bases unmatched. The CDR3 contains 15 residues. Germline assignment: CDR1 MNHEY and CDR2 SVGAGI. What was sequenced was peripheral blood. The rearrangement joins TRBV6-5 to TRBJ1-3, with TRBD1 matching over 10 bases. The clonotype originates from a human donor in a cohort sampled during active COVID-19. The CDR3 nucleotides read TGTGCCAGCAGTACCGACAGGGGGCCTGGAAACACCATATATTTT. It encodes CASSTDRGPGNTIYF.